These T cell receptor beta chains were read from a single sample in a study of T-cell memory formation after mild COVID-19. TCRdb ran MiXCR on the 5' RACE reads and lists one entry per CDR3 protein. Among hundreds of thousands of distinct CDR3 sequences listed, 28% were seen once. The sequenced material came from PBMCs or a T cell subset sorted from them (not recorded which). Receptors were obtained from an adult woman who had mild COVID-19 (a few samples of this study predate the infection). Cell type and time point are not known. Both conserved end residues are part of each CDR3. D genes are given only for firm matches. A clone size is listed for some rows: how often the clone was seen (once, few, many), or a class if it is expanded.

V gene,J gene,D gene,clone size,CDR3 protein,CDR3 DNA
TRBV24-1,TRBJ2-2,.,few,CATSELGRRNTGELFF,TGTGCCACCAGTGAGCTTGGACGGAGGAACACCGGGGAGCTGTTTTTT
TRBV7-3,TRBJ2-5,TRBD1,few,CASSRGTGQETQYF,TGTGCCAGCAGCCGCGGGACAGGTCAAGAGACCCAGTACTTC
TRBV6-6,TRBJ2-7,.,few,CASSFPGPPTYEQYF,TGTGCCAGCAGTTTCCCGGGCCCTCCCACCTACGAGCAGTACTTC
TRBV12-3/TRBV12-4,TRBJ1-1,.,few,CASRQDGNTEAFF,TGTGCCAGCAGACAGGACGGGAACACTGAAGCTTTCTTT
TRBV18,TRBJ1-1,TRBD1,few,CASSPPVRGLNTEAFF,TGTGCCAGCTCACCGCCAGTTAGGGGGCTGAACACTGAAGCTTTCTTT
TRBV12-3/TRBV12-4,TRBJ2-1,.,.,CASSLGYGGNEQFF,TGTGCCAGCAGTTTAGGATATGGTGGTAATGAGCAGTTCTTC
TRBV7-2,TRBJ2-3,.,few,CASSPGPDTQYF,TGTGCCAGCAGCCCAGGGCCAGATACGCAGTATTTT
TRBV7-6,TRBJ2-5,.,.,CASIRTWGQETQYF,TGTGCCAGCATCCGGACTTGGGGGCAAGAGACCCAGTACTTC
TRBV7-3,TRBJ1-2,TRBD1,many,CASSPGQGLGYGYTF,TGTGCCAGCAGCCCAGGACAGGGATTGGGCTATGGCTACACCTTC
TRBV20-1,TRBJ2-1,TRBD2,.,CSARDRSSGSGYSYNEQFF,TGCAGTGCTAGAGATCGGTCTAGCGGGAGTGGGTACTCCTACAATGAGCAGTTCTTC
TRBV7-2,TRBJ2-1,.,.,CASSSGANEQFF,TGTGCCAGCAGCTCAGGGGCCAATGAGCAGTTCTTC
TRBV29-1,TRBJ1-1,.,.,CSVALLNGAFF,TGCAGCGTTGCTCTCTTGAATGGAGCTTTCTTT
TRBV2,TRBJ1-1,.,many,CASRERMGNTEAFF,TGTGCCAGCAGGGAGAGGATGGGGAACACTGAAGCTTTCTTT
TRBV5-1,TRBJ1-1,.,.,CASSFEGGTGTEAFF,TGCGCCAGCAGCTTCGAGGGGGGAACGGGCACTGAAGCTTTCTTT
TRBV12-3/TRBV12-4,TRBJ2-1,TRBD2,few,CASTLGVATGGEQFF,TGTGCCAGCACCTTAGGAGTAGCCACGGGAGGGGAGCAGTTCTTC
TRBV7-6,TRBJ1-1,TRBD1,few,CASSPRQGATNTEAFF,TGTGCCAGCAGCCCGCGACAGGGGGCAACGAACACTGAAGCTTTCTTT
TRBV5-1,TRBJ2-1,TRBD2,few,CASSQGGHEQFF,TGCGCCAGCAGCCAGGGAGGGCATGAGCAGTTCTTC
TRBV7-9,TRBJ2-2,.,.,CASSWTDTGELVF,TGTGCCAGCAGCTGGACCGACACCGGGGAGCTGGTTTTT
TRBV2,TRBJ1-5,.,.,CASRVTGNQPQHF,TGTGCCAGCAGAGTGACGGGCAATCAGCCCCAGCATTTT
TRBV7-2,TRBJ2-7,TRBD2,.,CASSYPGLGTYEQYF,TGTGCCAGCAGCTACCCGGGACTAGGAACCTACGAGCAGTACTTC
TRBV9,TRBJ1-4,.,.,CASSVGLRWEEKLFF,TGTGCCAGCAGCGTAGGACTCCGTTGGGAAGAAAAACTGTTTTTT
TRBV7-2,TRBJ2-7,TRBD2,.,CASSLPVAGVVNEQYF,TGTGCCAGCAGCTTACCCGTAGCGGGAGTAGTAAACGAGCAGTACTTC
TRBV7-9,TRBJ2-7,.,.,CASSRGTFYEQYF,TGTGCCAGCAGCCGAGGGACGTTCTACGAGCAGTACTTC
TRBV6-5,TRBJ2-7,.,.,CASVSRTSYEQYF,TGTGCCAGCGTTAGTAGGACAAGCTACGAGCAGTACTTC
TRBV30,TRBJ2-3,TRBD1,.,CAWVRDSYAQYF,TGTGCCTGGGTCCGGGACAGCTATGCGCAGTATTTT
TRBV5-1,TRBJ2-2,.,few,CASSLAVGDTGELFF,TGCGCCAGCAGCTTGGCGGTAGGGGACACCGGGGAGCTGTTTTTT
TRBV7-9,TRBJ2-1,TRBD2,.,CASSRGGGTSGYNEQFF,TGTGCCAGCAGCCGAGGTGGAGGGACTAGCGGTTACAATGAGCAGTTCTTC
TRBV12-3/TRBV12-4,TRBJ1-1,.,few,CASSFNRLGMNTEAFF,TGTGCCAGCAGTTTCAACAGGCTGGGGATGAACACTGAAGCTTTCTTT